This TCR beta chain was identified in a study of CD8+ T cells in alopecia areata. Study summary: Treated individuals took tofacitinib by mouth, 5 to 10 mg twice daily.

Remarks on this clone: Its antigen is unknown.

The V gene lost 1 base and the J gene lost 6 bases, with 11 bases spanning the gap. The CDR3 contains 13 residues. Germline values: CDR1 SGHNT, CDR2 YYREEE (reference sequence). Alopecia areata patients gave lesional scalp punch biopsies and peripheral blood samples. Separation by sorting yielded CD4+ and CD8+ T cells from PBMCs. As the sequencing template, cDNA was produced by extracting RNA and reverse transcribing it. Sequenced by immunoSEQ multiplex PCR; TCRdb stores in-frame clones only, minus some. The repertoire holds 70,000 or so clones, with roughly 57% as singletons. Study findings and constraints: Higher clonality was seen in lesional scalp than in normal scalp, especially in alopecia totalis/universalis.

This receptor was taken from a human donor with alopecia areata. The sequences come from CD8+ T cells sorted from blood, collected at week 0. The chain employs TRBV5-4 and TRBJ2-7; D remains unclear. CDR3 sequence: CASSLFDTGEQYF. In DNA form, the CDR3 reads TGTGCCAGCAGCTTGTTCGACACCGGCGAGCAGTACTTC.